These 16 T cell receptor beta chains originate from one sample sequenced in a study of high-grade serous ovarian cancer treatment subgroups. Assay used: immunoSEQ multiplex PCR; TCRdb lists only in-frame clones, some missing. The sample yields over 4,500 clones, around 79% seen once. Tumor tissue was taken before any definitive surgery or chemotherapy was given. Sequencing was done on a sample of tumor tissue. These receptors were obtained from a human donor with high-grade serous ovarian cancer.

The V and J genes are TRBV10-1 and TRBJ2-5; 14 bases are a match to TRBD2. The end of the DNA aligns better with TRBJ2-7, so the J call may be wrong. CDR1 and CDR2 (germline): WNHNN, SYGVQD (reference sequence). The CDR3 contains 17 residues. CDR3 protein: CASSEGTSGSRAYEQYF. CDR3 DNA sequence: TGCGCCAGCAGTGAAGGGACTAGCGGGAGTAGGGCCTACGAGCAGTACTTC.

V usage is TRBV1 and J usage is TRBJ2-2; TRBD2 is taken as the D call from the table, unchecked against the DNA. TRBV1 is a documented pseudogene. This CDR3 spans 14 amino acids. The chain's CDR3 is CTSSQTRGPGELFF. In DNA, the CDR3 is TGCACCAGCAGCCAAACAAGAGGGCCCGGGGAGCTGTTTTTT.

The V gene is TRBV4-2, the J gene TRBJ2-2, with TRBD2 as a possible D gene (5 bases). The germline V gene has CDR1 LGHNA and CDR2 YNFKEQ. This CDR3 spans 15 amino acids. Trimming cost V 1 base and J 4 bases, with 10 bases left between them. In DNA form, the CDR3 reads TGTGCCAGCAGCCAAGGAGGGATGTTCACCGGGGAGCTGTTTTTT. Amino acid sequence: CASSQGGMFTGELFF.

This rearrangement joins TRBV6-1 to TRBJ2-7; D is unresolved. V lost 1 base, J lost 2 bases, and 15 bases lay in between. There are 16 residues in the CDR3. Germline V lookup: CDR1 MNHNS, CDR2 SASEGT. The CDR3 protein is CASSEESYLGAYEQYF. CDR3 coding DNA: TGTGCCAGCAGTGAAGAAAGCTACCTAGGCGCCTACGAGCAGTACTTC.

This chain uses TRBV11-3 with TRBJ1-6; a weak D match, TRBD1 (5 bases). Germline V gene data show CDR1 as SGHNT and CDR2 as YENEEA. The CDR3 sequence is 17 residues long. V lost 1 base and J 5 bases, leaving 15 bases between the germline ends. The CDR3 loop reads CASSLGRAQVDNSPLHF. The CDR3 region has the DNA TGTGCCAGCAGCTTAGGTAGGGCACAGGTGGATAATTCACCCCTCCACTTT.

V and J are TRBV29-1 and TRBJ1-1; tentatively, D is TRBD1 (6 bases). Germline V lookup: CDR1 SQVTM, CDR2 ANQGSEA. V lost 5 bases and J lost 0, with 13 bases in between. This CDR3 spans 14 amino acids. The CDR3 DNA reads TGCAGCGTTAATGCAGGGGCTATGAACACTGAAGCTTTCTTT. Its translation: CSVNAGAMNTEAFF.

The J gene is TRBJ2-5, the V gene TRBV23-1; the match to TRBD2 covers 10 bases. TRBV23-1 is filed as an ORF, its function uncertain. The CDR3 runs to 17 residues. J was trimmed by 5 bases and V by 8 bases; bases with no gene match: 17. The CDR3 region has the DNA TGCGCCAGCCGAGTCGGGATAGCGGGGGGACGCCCCGAGACCCAGTACTTC. Translating it yields CASRVGIAGGRPETQYF.

The chain is built from TRBV2 and TRBJ2-3, with TRBD2 matching 10 bases. The germline V gene encodes CDR1 SNHLY and CDR2 FYNNEI. V trimming: 7 bases; J trimming: 0 bases; junction bases outside the gene matches: 10. This CDR3 spans 17 amino acids. The CDR3 region has the DNA TGTGCCAGCATTAGAACTAGCGGGGACTCTAGCACAGATACGCAGTATTTT. Its protein product is CASIRTSGDSSTDTQYF. Filled out from reference TRBV2 and TRBJ2-3, the complete variable domain reads EPEVTQTPSHQVTQMGQEVILRCVPISNHLYFYWYRQILGQKVEFLVSFYNNEISEKSEIFDDQFSVERPDGSNFTLKIRSTKLEDSAMYFCASIRTSGDSSTDTQYFGPGTRLTVL.

The sample holds one count of this clone. The V call is TRBV18, the J call TRBJ2-5; TRBD2 matches at 10 bases. V gave up 2 bases and J gave up 5 bases; unmatched junction bases: 8. Germline V gene data show CDR1 as KGHSH and CDR2 as LQKENI. The CDR3 spans 16 residues. The CDR3 region has the DNA TGTGCCAGCTCACCAGGGGCTAGCGGGGGTATGGAGACCCAGTACTTC. Translating gives CASSPGASGGMETQYF.

This clone showed up just once. V usage is TRBV2 and J usage is TRBJ1-6, with D perhaps TRBD1 (5 bases). V shed 11 bases and J shed 6 bases, with 20 bases lying between them. The CDR3 is 15 residues long. Germline V gene lookup returns CDR1 SNHLY and CDR2 FYNNEI. DNA of the CDR3: TGTGCCGCCTCGAGGAGGGGCCCTCTTAATTCACCCCTCCACTTT. Protein sequence: CAASRRGPLNSPLHF.

The V gene is TRBV9, the J gene TRBJ2-3; D may be TRBD1 (6 bases). The length of the CDR3 is 17 residues. V lost 0 bases, J lost 1 base, and 15 bases lay in between. Per germline, CDR1 SGDLS and CDR2 YYNGEE. The CDR3 bases are TGTGCCAGCAGCGTAGCTCTCCAGGGGCACGGCACAGATACGCAGTATTTT. Protein product: CASSVALQGHGTDTQYF.

This chain connects TRBV5-1 to TRBJ1-6; D remains ambiguous. The CDR3 extends over 15 amino acids. CDR1 and CDR2 from the germline V gene are SGHRS and YFSETQ. The germline V and J ends were trimmed by 1 base and 5 bases, with 10 bases remaining between them. The CDR3 reads CASSLRDTNNSPLHF. The CDR3 DNA follows: TGCGCCAGCAGCTTGCGGGATACAAATAATTCACCCCTCCACTTT.

The chain recombines TRBV6-4 with TRBJ2-1; possibly TRBD1 or TRBD2 for D (6 bases each). Per germline, CDR1 MRHNA and CDR2 SNTAGT. The V and J ends lost 8 bases and 7 bases respectively, with 12 bases between them. The CDR3 length is 12 residues. CDR3 nucleotide sequence: TGTGCCAGCTCCGGGGGCGAGAATGAGCAGTTCTTC. As protein: CASSGGENEQFF.

The chain has TRBV7-2 and TRBJ1-6; D may be TRBD1 (5 bases). This CDR3 contains 15 residues. Germline V gene data show CDR1 as SGHTA and CDR2 as FQGNSA. V was cut by 2 bases and J by 5 bases, with 10 bases left in between. CDR3 in DNA: TGTGCCAGCAGCTTAATTGGACACAATAATTCACCCCTCCACTTT. Encoded protein: CASSLIGHNNSPLHF.

The rearrangement uses TRBV28 and TRBJ2-7, with TRBD1 identical over 9 bases. V gave up 4 bases and J gave up 7 bases; unmatched junction bases: 14. Germline V lookup: CDR1 MDHEN, CDR2 SYDVKM. The CDR3 has 16 residues. CDR3 DNA sequence: TGTGCCAGCAGTTCACCGTCCATTACAGGGGGCGAAGAGCAGTACTTC. It yields the protein CASSSPSITGGEEQYF.

The chain has TRBV5-5 and TRBJ1-3; D not resolved. The CDR3 runs 15 residues. The germline V gene encodes CDR1 SGHKS and CDR2 YYEKEE (reference sequence). Trimming shortened V by 0 bases and J by 0 bases, and 7 bases separated the two germline ends. The CDR3 loop is CASSLEKASGNTIYF. The DNA for the CDR3 is TGTGCCAGCAGCTTGGAAAAGGCCTCTGGAAACACCATATATTTT.